The T cell receptor (beta chain) under discussion was sequenced for a study of neurological immune-mediated disorders. TCRdb passed the 5' RACE reads through MiXCR, listing each CDR3 protein once. The table records 53,000 or so distinct CDR3 sequences, roughly 7.7% of them present only once. Time point reported: longitudinal time-point 3. Germline V gives CDR1 SGHTS, CDR2 YDEGEE. V lost 4 bases, J lost 6 bases, and 5 bases stayed unmatched. The CDR3 has 14 residues. The specimen sequenced was PBMCs. The sequence was obtained from a woman between 35 and 50 years old in good health. The rearrangement uses TRBV5-8 and TRBJ2-2, with 8 positions matching TRBD1. The CDR3, as DNA: TGTGCCAGCAGCCGACAGGGGCCGCCCGGGGAGCTGTTTTTT. This gives the protein CASSRQGPPGELFF.